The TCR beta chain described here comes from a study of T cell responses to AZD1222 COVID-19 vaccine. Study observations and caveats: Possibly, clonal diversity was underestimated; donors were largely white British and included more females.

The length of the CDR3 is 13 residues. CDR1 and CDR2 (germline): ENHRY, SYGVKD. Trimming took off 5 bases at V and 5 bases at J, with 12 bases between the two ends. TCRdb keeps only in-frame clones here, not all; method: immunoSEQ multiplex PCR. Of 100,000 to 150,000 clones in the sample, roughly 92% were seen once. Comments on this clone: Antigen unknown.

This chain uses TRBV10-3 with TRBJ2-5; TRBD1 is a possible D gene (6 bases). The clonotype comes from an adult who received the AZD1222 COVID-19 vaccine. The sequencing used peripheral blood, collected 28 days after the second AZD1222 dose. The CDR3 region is CAISTGSRETQYF. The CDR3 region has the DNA TGTGCCATCAGTACAGGGTCCCGGGAGACCCAGTACTTC.